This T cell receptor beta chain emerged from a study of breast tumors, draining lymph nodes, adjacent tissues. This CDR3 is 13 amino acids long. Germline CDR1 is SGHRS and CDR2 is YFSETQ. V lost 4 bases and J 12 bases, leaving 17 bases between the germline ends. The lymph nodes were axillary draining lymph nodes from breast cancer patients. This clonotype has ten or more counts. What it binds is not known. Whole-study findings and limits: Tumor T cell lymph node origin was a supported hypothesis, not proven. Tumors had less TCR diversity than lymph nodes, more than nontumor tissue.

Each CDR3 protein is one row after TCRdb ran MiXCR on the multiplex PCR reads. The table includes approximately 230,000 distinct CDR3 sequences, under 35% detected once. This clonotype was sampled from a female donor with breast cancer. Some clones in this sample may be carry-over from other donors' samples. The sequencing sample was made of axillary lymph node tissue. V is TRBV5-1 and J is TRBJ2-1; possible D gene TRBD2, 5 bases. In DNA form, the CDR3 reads TGCGCCAGCAGCCCTGGCGGGTCAAAACTGCAGTTCTTC. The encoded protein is CASSPGGSKLQFF.